The text below deals with one T cell receptor beta chain. As yet, its antigen is unknown. The sample is drawn from a study of post-analysis software for immune sequencing data. General study findings and limits: Elevated frequency relative to controls characterized 4 or 5 TRBV segments in patients, TRBV5-6, TRBV5-1 and TRBV20-1 among them.

The V end was cut by 5 bases, the J end by 2 bases, with 11 bases between. Germline lookup yields CDR1 SGDLS and CDR2 YYNGEE. The length of the CDR3 is 14 residues. Carried by the TCR beta cDNA libraries were unique molecular identifiers. TCRdb re-analysed the PCR reads in MiXCR, keeping a single row per CDR3 protein. The repertoire consists of 350,000 to 500,000 distinct CDR3 sequences, with approximately 42% occurring once and the leading ten covering roughly 8.2%. J is TRBJ1-5 and V is TRBV9; D remains ambiguous. Sequences were obtained from blood. The receptor was isolated from a girl aged 2-10 years with multiple sclerosis. The CDR3 here is CASSKGSGNQPQHF. CDR3 bases: TGTGCCAGCAGTAAGGGATCGGGCAATCAGCCCCAGCATTTT.